The T cell receptor (beta chain) described here comes from a study of human T cells and chemical hapten exposure. This clonotype occurred a few times. As to time point: healthy volunteer bleed at 6 weeks. The starting material, unfractionated whole blood, was used for total RNA extraction. Germline V gene lookup returns CDR1 SGHAT and CDR2 FQNNGV. The CDR3 extends over 10 amino acids. Trimming pared 2 bases from V and 11 bases from J, leaving 5 bases between. Via MiXCR, TCRdb re-called the RACE reads, giving one row per CDR3 protein. The sample records roughly 80,000 distinct CDR3 sequences, around 9.3% being singletons.

This clonotype was obtained from a female donor in good health. Some clones in this sample may be carry-over from other donors' samples. The specimen was whole blood. This chain connects TRBV11-2 to TRBJ2-3; D remains unclear. CDR3 sequence reads: CASSLTRQYF. In DNA form, the CDR3 reads TGTGCCAGCAGCTTAACAAGGCAGTATTTT.